A selection of T cell receptor beta chains follows, all from one sample in a study of blood T cell repertoires in COVID-19. Clones were read by immunoSEQ multiplex PCR, and TCRdb kept only the in-frame ones, dropping some. Here the sample spans about 320,000 clones, about nine tenths being singletons. Source material: PBMCs or T cells enriched from blood (not recorded which). The source is a man between 60 and 70 years old who had recovered from COVID-19. Each CDR3 is given with its conserved first and last residue. The D gene is left open where the match is weak. Some rows mark clone size as missing; the rest say once, few, many or name a class of expanded clone.

NA,TRBV7-2,TRBJ1-2,few,CASNPGAPLTYGYTF,TGTGCCAGCAATCCAGGGGCCCCACTCACCTATGGCTACACCTTC
NA,TRBV6-5,TRBJ2-1,NA,CASSPRVNEQFF,TGTGCCAGCAGTCCCCGGGTAAATGAGCAGTTCTTC
NA,TRBV18,TRBJ2-5,NA,CASSHRDWYQETQYF,TGTGCCAGCTCCCACCGGGACTGGTACCAAGAGACCCAGTACTTC
NA,TRBV7-9,TRBJ1-2,NA,CASSVGQKNYGYTF,TGTGCCAGCAGCGTAGGACAAAAGAACTATGGCTACACCTTC
TRBD2,TRBV3-1/TRBV3-2,TRBJ2-1,NA,CASSRLAELNNEQFF,TGTGCCAGCAGCAGACTAGCGGAACTCAACAATGAGCAGTTCTTC
NA,TRBV19,TRBJ1-4,NA,CASSIKPGLGGEKLFF,TGTGCCAGTAGTATAAAACCGGGACTTGGGGGGGAAAAACTGTTTTTT
TRBD2,TRBV6-2/TRBV6-3,TRBJ2-1,NA,CASSITGTSGKNEQFF,TGTGCCAGCAGCATCACCGGGACTAGCGGGAAGAATGAGCAGTTCTTC
TRBD1,TRBV13,TRBJ1-6,NA,CASSSQGVIVHF,TGTGCCAGCAGCTCCCAGGGGGTGATCGTCCACTTT
NA,TRBV5-1,TRBJ2-1,NA,CASSSVYSYNEQFF,TGCGCCAGCAGCTCTGTGTACTCCTACAATGAGCAGTTCTTC
NA,TRBV28,TRBJ1-6,NA,CASSFYPGASLHF,TGTGCCAGCAGTTTTTATCCGGGAGCATCCCTCCACTTT
NA,TRBV5-1,TRBJ2-1,NA,CASRPDIVASEQFF,TGCGCCAGCAGACCGGATATAGTAGCTAGTGAGCAGTTCTTC
NA,TRBV5-1,TRBJ1-1,NA,CASRGGNTEAFF,TGCGCCAGCCGAGGAGGGAACACTGAAGCTTTCTTT
TRBD1,TRBV14,TRBJ1-5,NA,CASSRFKPDRSNQPQHF,TGTGCCAGCAGCCGGTTTAAGCCGGACAGGAGCAATCAGCCCCAGCATTTT
NA,TRBV6-5,TRBJ1-5,NA,CASKENQPQHF,TGTGCCAGCAAGGAGAATCAGCCCCAGCATTTT
NA,TRBV21-1,TRBJ2-7,NA,CASSKVRAGPFAPTQKSQTYEQYF,TGTGCCAGCAGCAAAGTACGAGCGGGACCATTCGCGCCAACACAAAAAAGTCAAACGTACGAGCAGTACTTC
TRBD1,TRBV4-2,TRBJ1-5,few,CASSQEGTGGNQPQHF,TGTGCCAGCAGCCAAGAAGGGACAGGGGGTAATCAGCCCCAGCATTTT
TRBD1,TRBV5-4,TRBJ2-7,few,CASSHAGTGVNEQYF,TGTGCCAGCAGCCATGCCGGGACAGGGGTAAACGAGCAGTACTTC
NA,TRBV10-1,TRBJ2-3,NA,CASKWDSTKELWADTQYF,TGCGCCAGCAAATGGGACTCAACGAAAGAGTTGTGGGCAGATACGCAGTATTTT
TRBD1,TRBV18,TRBJ1-1,NA,CASSPPQGGTPRVAFF,TGTGCCAGCTCACCACCACAGGGGGGGACCCCCCGGGTAGCTTTCTTT
TRBD1,TRBV19,TRBJ1-5,NA,CASSPSQGAAGNQPQHF,TGTGCCAGTAGTCCCTCACAGGGGGCGGCGGGCAATCAGCCCCAGCATTTT
TRBD2,TRBV5-4,TRBJ2-7,few,CASSARLAGGEQYF,TGTGCCAGCAGCGCAAGACTAGCGGGAGGCGAGCAGTACTTC
NA,TRBV18,TRBJ2-7,NA,CASSPYSHRDSYEQYF,TGTGCCAGCTCACCCTATTCGCACAGAGACTCCTACGAGCAGTACTTC